Reported below is one T cell receptor (beta chain). What it binds is unknown. The data belong to a study of beta chain features in type 1 diabetes. Study-wide results and limits: Significant though moderate, a shortening of TCRB CDR3s appeared in all four CD4+ subsets of Type 1 diabetes patients. Possibly, sequencing cDNA over-represented cells that had high TCR expression levels.

CDR1 is SQVTM and CDR2 is ANQGSEA in the germline V gene. This CDR3 region has 16 residues. Between the trimmed V and J ends, which lost 6 bases and 3 bases, there was a span of 23 bases. The whole isolated RNA underwent reverse transcription, so sequencing captured expressed TCRB transcripts. Some clones are missing from TCRdb's copy, which holds only in-frame ones; the method was immunoSEQ multiplex PCR. The table includes about 660,000 clones, over 12% detected once. Material: naive CD4+ T cells from blood. The chain joins TRBV29-1 to TRBJ1-1; D is perhaps TRBD1 (6 bases). The TCR was taken from a man younger than 35 with type 1 diabetes. The CDR3 nucleotides are TGCAGCGTCCTCGGGGGCAGGGGAAGGGGATACACTGAAGCTTTCTTT. Translating it yields CSVLGGRGRGYTEAFF.